Below, one T cell receptor (beta chain) is given with its context. This clone was detected only once. This clone's antigen is unknown. Per-base quality was not reported, and no clone a single base away is much larger than it. This record comes from a study of blood T cell repertoires in COVID-19 (dated by TCRdb to 2019 to 2021). Notes on the research overall: Samples from collaborators originated in the United States, Italy and Spain and spanned both the acute and convalescent phases of COVID-19. The material from the prospective study consisted of cDNA or gDNA derived from T cells, B-cell-depleted T cells, or PBMCs. The dataset comprised deeply sampled blood TCRbeta repertoires from subjects exposed to, actively infected with, or recovered from COVID-19. The repertoires were released in a freely available public database intended as a resource for research on the immune response to SARS-CoV-2. Samples came from the ongoing ImmuneRACE study (first 160 participants) plus 1,254 subjects from 6 global collaborators. A de-identified subject ID, COVID-19 status, age in years and sex were almost always included in the sample metadata. HLA class I and class II types, where available, came from metadata supplied by the sample provider rather than from assay-based typing.

Broader findings and caveats from the paper: The quantity of clinical and demographic metadata differed by source and by participant and was supplied without curation.

The collaborating institutions used their own protocols to collect whole blood in K2EDTA tubes. For TCRbeta analysis, collaborator samples were shipped as frozen whole blood, as isolated PBMCs, or as DNA extracted from either sample type. TCRbeta CDR3 regions were amplified from genomic DNA using the immunoSEQ Assay, a bias-controlled multiplex PCR. In the original analysis: Within the assay, amplification of reference gene primers was used to estimate how many nucleated cells each sample contained. To quantify the absolute abundance of each unique TCRbeta CDR3 rearrangement, sequence reads were collapsed and filtered. For each sample, productive Simpson clonality was calculated by taking the square root of Simpson's diversity index across productive rearrangements. The clones in this table, taken by TCRdb from immuneACCESS, are in-frame only. Not every clone is retained; where verified, under half of the shortfall comes from an unresolved V gene, and the cause of the rest is unknown. D and trimming come from the DNA, and the V and J calls and clone size come from that table. A total of about 40,000 clones appear in this sample, about 90% of them only once. In total, the top ten clones hold 12% of the sample.

The sequenced sample was peripheral blood. This receptor was obtained from a man in his 70s with acute or convalescent COVID-19.

The CDR3 here reads CASSLFRGSNTGELFF. The sequenced DNA is TGTGCCAGCAGCTTATTTAGGGGCTCGAACACCGGGGAGCTGTTTTTT. In this chain, TRBV7-2 is recombined with TRBJ2-2; TRBD1 is possibly the D segment (5 matching bases). From the germline V gene, CDR1 is SGHTA and CDR2 is FQGNSA. V drops 2 bases and J drops 0 bases, leaving 10 bases in between. CDR3 length: 16 amino acids, cysteine to phenylalanine. Only the CDR3 region is kept as DNA, spanning 48 bases read in frame from base 1. The entire variable domain, with the stretches around the CDR3 drawn from the reference TRBV7-2 and TRBJ2-2 proteins, is GAGVSQSPSNKVTEKGKDVELRCDPISGHTALYWYRQSLGQGLEFLIYFQGNSAPDKSGLPSDRFSAERTGGSVSTLTIQRTQQEDSAVYLCASSLFRGSNTGELFFGEGSRLTVL.